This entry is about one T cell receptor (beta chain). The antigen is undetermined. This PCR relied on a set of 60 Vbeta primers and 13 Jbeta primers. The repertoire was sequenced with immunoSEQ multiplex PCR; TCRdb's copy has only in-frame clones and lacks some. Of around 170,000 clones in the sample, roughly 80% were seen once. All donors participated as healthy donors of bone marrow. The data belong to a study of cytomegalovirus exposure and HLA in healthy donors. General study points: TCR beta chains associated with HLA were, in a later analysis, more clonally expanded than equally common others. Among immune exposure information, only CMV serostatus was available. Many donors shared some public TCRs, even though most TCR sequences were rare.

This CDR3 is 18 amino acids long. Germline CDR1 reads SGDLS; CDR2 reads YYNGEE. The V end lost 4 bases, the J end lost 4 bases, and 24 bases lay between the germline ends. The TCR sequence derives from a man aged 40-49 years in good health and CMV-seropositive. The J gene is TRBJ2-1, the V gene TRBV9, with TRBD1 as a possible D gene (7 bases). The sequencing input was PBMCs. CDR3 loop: CASSFSGRGDNGYNEQFF. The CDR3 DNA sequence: TGTGCCAGCAGCTTCTCAGGCAGGGGGGACAATGGATACAATGAGCAGTTCTTC. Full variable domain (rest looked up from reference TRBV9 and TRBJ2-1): DSGVTQTPKHLITATGQRVTLRCSPRSGDLSVYWYQQSLDQGLQFLIQYYNGEERAKGNILERFSAQQFPDLHSELNLSSLELGDSALYFCASSFSGRGDNGYNEQFFGPGTRLTVL.